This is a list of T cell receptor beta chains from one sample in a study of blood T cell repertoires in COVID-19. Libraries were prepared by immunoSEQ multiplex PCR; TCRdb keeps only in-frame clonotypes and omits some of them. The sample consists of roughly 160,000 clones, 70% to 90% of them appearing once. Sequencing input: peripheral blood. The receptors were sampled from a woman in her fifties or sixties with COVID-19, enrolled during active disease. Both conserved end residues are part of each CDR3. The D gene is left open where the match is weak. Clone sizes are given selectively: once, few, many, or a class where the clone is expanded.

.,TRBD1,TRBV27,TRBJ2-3,TGTGCCAGCAGCCGAGGACAGGGGGCCGCAGATACGCAGTATTTT,CASSRGQGAADTQYF
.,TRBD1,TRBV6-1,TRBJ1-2,TGTGCCAGCACCCCAGGACAGGGGAGGGGCTACACCTTC,CASTPGQGRGYTF
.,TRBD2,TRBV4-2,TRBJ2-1,TGTGCCAGCAGCCAAGATTTCACTAGCGGGAGCTACAATGAGCAGTTCTTC,CASSQDFTSGSYNEQFF
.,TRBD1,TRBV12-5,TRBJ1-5,TGTGCTAGTGGTTTGGTACTTGGGACAGGGACTGGCAATCAGCCCCAGCATTTT,CASGLVLGTGTGNQPQHF
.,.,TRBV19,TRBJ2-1,TGTGCCAGTAGTATATTGGCAGGGTCCTCCTACAATGAGCAGTTCTTC,CASSILAGSSYNEQFF
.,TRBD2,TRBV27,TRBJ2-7,TGTGCCAGCAGTTTAGCGGGGGGGCTTTACGAGCAGTACTTC,CASSLAGGLYEQYF
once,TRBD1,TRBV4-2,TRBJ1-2,TGTGCCAGCAGGGACGGGACAGGCTATGGCTACACCTTC,CASRDGTGYGYTF
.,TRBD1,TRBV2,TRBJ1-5,TGTGCCAGCAGACCCGGGACAGGGGATCAGCCCCAGCATTTT,CASRPGTGDQPQHF
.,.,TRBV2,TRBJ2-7,TGTGCCAGCAGTGATGGGGGGACCTTCTACGAGCAGTACTTC,CASSDGGTFYEQYF
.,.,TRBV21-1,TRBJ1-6,TGTGCCAGCACCAAAGGGGCGGCGGGGTCACCCCTCCACTTT,CASTKGAAGSPLHF
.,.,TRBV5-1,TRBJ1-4,TGCGCCAGCAGCTTGGGGCTACAGCAAACTAATGAAAAACTGTTTTTT,CASSLGLQQTNEKLFF
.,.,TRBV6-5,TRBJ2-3,TGTGCCAGCAATCCCAGGGGCGCAGGCACAGATACGCAGTATTTT,CASNPRGAGTDTQYF
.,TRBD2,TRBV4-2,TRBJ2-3,TGTGCCAGCAGCCAAGCAGCTAGCGGGGTGGGAGATACGCAGTATTTT,CASSQAASGVGDTQYF
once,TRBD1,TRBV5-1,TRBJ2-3,TGCGCCAGCAGCTTGGGACAGGGGGCGAGCACAGATACGCAGTATTTT,CASSLGQGASTDTQYF
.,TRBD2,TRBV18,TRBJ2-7,TGTGCCAGCTCACCACCGGCAGCGGGGGGTTCCTACGAGCAGTACTTC,CASSPPAAGGSYEQYF
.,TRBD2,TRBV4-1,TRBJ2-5,TGCGCCAGCAGCCAAGGAGGTGCGGGGGGCCTTCAAGAGACCCAGTACTTC,CASSQGGAGGLQETQYF
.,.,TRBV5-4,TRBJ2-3,TGTGCCAGCAGCCCTGCTCTCGCGGGGAGCACAGATACGCAGTATTTT,CASSPALAGSTDTQYF
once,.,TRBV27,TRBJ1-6,TGTGCCAGCAGTTTTGGGGGGGCGAGTTCACCCCTCCACTTT,CASSFGGASSPLHF
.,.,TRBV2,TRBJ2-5,TGTGCCAGCAGAGGGGAAGAGACCCAGTACTTC,CASRGEETQYF
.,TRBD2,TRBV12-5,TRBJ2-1,TGTGCTAGTGGGGCCGGAGGTCTAGCGGGGGGGTTAAGCTCCTACAATGAGCAGTTCTTC,CASGAGGLAGGLSSYNEQFF
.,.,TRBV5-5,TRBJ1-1,TGTGCCAGCAGAGCGAAGAACACTGAAGCTTTCTTT,CASRAKNTEAFF
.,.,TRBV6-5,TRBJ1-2,TGTGCCAGCAGTCCCAGGGGATCCGGCGGCTACACCTTC,CASSPRGSGGYTF
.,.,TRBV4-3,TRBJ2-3,TGCGCCAGCAGCCAAGATCTGGGCAGTGGTACAGATACGCAGTATTTT,CASSQDLGSGTDTQYF
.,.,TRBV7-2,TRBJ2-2,TGTGCCAGCAGTTTTGGACGGGGGTGGGAGCTGTTTTTT,CASSFGRGWELFF
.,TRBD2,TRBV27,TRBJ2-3,TGTGCCAGCAGTCCCCGACTAGCGGGGGCTACAGATACGCAGTATTTT,CASSPRLAGATDTQYF
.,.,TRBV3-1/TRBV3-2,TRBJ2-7,TGTGCCAGCAGGGGGGCGGCGATCAGATTCTACGAGCAGTACTTC,CASRGAAIRFYEQYF